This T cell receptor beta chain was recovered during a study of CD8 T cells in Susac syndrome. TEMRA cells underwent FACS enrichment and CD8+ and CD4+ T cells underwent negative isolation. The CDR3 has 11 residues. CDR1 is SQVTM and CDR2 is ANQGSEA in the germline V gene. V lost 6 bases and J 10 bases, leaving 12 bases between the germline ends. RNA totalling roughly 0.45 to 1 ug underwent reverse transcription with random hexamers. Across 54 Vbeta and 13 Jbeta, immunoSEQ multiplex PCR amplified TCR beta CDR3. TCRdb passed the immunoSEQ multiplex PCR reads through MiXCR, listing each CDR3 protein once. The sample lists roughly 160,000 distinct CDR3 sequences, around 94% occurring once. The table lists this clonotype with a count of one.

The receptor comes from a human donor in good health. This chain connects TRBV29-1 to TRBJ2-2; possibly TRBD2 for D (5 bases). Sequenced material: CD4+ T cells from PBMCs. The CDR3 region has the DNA TGCAGCGTCGGACTCTTGGAGGAGCTGTTTTTT. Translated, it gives CSVGLLEELFF.